This TCR beta chain is drawn from a study of T-cell reconstitution after alpha-beta-depleted transplantation in children. This clonotype came up a few times. TCRbeta library preparation incorporated unique molecular identifiers. TCRdb re-called the PCR reads through MiXCR, storing one row per CDR3 protein. Altogether around 60,000 distinct CDR3 sequences are present, about 40% being singletons, with the ten largest covering nearly 98%. This CDR3 spans 14 amino acids. V lost 4 bases and J lost 7; bases outside the gene matches: 9. From germline, CDR1 is MNHEY and CDR2 SMNVEV (reference sequence). The sequences come from PBMCs, mostly from graft donor cells, collected 360 days after TCRalphabeta/CD19-depleted stem cell transplant. The genes are TRBV27 and TRBJ2-7; 8 bases align to TRBD1. The source of this sequence is a male patient aged 10 to 17 who had a stem cell transplant for acute lymphoblastic leukemia, so the T cells may come from the graft donor. In DNA, the CDR3 is TGTGCCAGCAGTTCCGTCAGGGGGCCTGGAGAGCAGTACTTC. Protein product: CASSSVRGPGEQYF.